The source of this T cell receptor (beta chain) is a study of CD8 T cells in ankylosing spondylitis. This clonotype has more than one count but fewer than ten. The CDR3 covers 12 residues. Germline V gene lookup returns CDR1 MNHNS and CDR2 SASEGT. Trimming stripped 5 bases from V and 5 bases from J, with 10 bases between. TCRdb re-derived calls from the 5' RACE reads in MiXCR, one entry per CDR3 protein. The sample has 340,000 or so distinct CDR3 sequences, about 14% seen once. The sequenced sample consisted of blood, either unsorted or a sorted T cell fraction (not recorded which). This chain links TRBV6-1 with TRBJ2-7; D is unclear. This sequence was found in a male donor with ankylosing spondylitis or in good health (not recorded which). The CDR3 here is CASSPFLHEQYF. The CDR3 DNA is TGTGCCAGCAGTCCTTTCTTACACGAGCAGTACTTC.